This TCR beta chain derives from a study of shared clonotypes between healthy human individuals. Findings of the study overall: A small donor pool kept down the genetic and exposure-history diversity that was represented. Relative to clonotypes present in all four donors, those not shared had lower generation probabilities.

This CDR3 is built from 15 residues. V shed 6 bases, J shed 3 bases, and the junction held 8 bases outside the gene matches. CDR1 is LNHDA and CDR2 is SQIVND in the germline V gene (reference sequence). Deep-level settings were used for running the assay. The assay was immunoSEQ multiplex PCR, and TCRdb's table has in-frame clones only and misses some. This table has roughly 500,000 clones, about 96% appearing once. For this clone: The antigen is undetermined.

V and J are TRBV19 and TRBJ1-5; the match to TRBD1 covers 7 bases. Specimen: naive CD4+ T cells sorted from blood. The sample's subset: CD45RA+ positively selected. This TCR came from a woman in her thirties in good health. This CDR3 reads CASRERGQHNQPQHF. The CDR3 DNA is TGTGCCAGTAGAGAAAGGGGGCAACACAATCAGCCCCAGCATTTT.